These 27 T cell receptor beta chains came from one sample sequenced in a study of CD8 T cells in ankylosing spondylitis. MiXCR was run by TCRdb on the 5' RACE reads, yielding one entry per CDR3 protein. The sample shows 250,000 to 350,000 distinct CDR3 sequences, 20% of them seen only once. Specimen: blood, either unsorted or a sorted T cell fraction (not recorded which). These receptors all come from a male donor with ankylosing spondylitis or in good health (not recorded which).

The CDR3 is CSASQGDGYTF. The CDR3 nucleotides are TGCAGTGCTAGTCAGGGGGATGGCTACACCTTC. The rearrangement uses TRBV20-1 and TRBJ1-2, with 7 bases lining up with TRBD1. The V gene end was trimmed by 3 bases and the J gene end by 6 bases; junction bases not matched to a gene: 1. The CDR3 consists of 11 residues. Germline V lookup: CDR1 DFQATT, CDR2 SNEGSKA (reference sequence).

This clonotype appeared many times. The J gene is TRBJ2-5, the V gene TRBV10-3; 8 nucleotides agree with TRBD2. J lost 4 bases, V lost 4 bases, and 8 bases had no gene match. The germline V gene encodes CDR1 ENHRY and CDR2 SYGVKD. The CDR3 extends over 15 amino acids. CDR3 sequence: CAISGEPGGGETQYF. CDR3 DNA sequence: TGTGCCATCAGTGGGGAGCCGGGAGGGGGAGAGACCCAGTACTTC.

This rearrangement joins TRBV6-1 to TRBJ2-3, with 7 nucleotides matching TRBD2. This CDR3 region has 16 residues. Germline CDR1 reads MNHNS; CDR2 reads SASEGT. The ends lost 0 bases at V and 4 bases at J; junction bases unmatched: 7. Written as DNA, the CDR3 is TGTGCCAGCAGTGAAGCGGGGGGGACCACACCAGATACGCAGTATTTT. This codes for CASSEAGGTTPDTQYF.

The V gene is TRBV11-1, the J gene TRBJ2-3; TRBD2 might be the D (6 bases). Looked up from germline, CDR1 is SGHAT and CDR2 is FQDESV (reference sequence). The V and J ends lost 1 base and 2 bases respectively, with 19 bases between them. This CDR3 contains 18 residues. The CDR3 is CASSLVVDGRGLTDTQYF. In DNA, the CDR3 is TGTGCCAGCAGCTTAGTCGTCGACGGGAGAGGACTCACAGATACGCAGTATTTT.

J is TRBJ1-2 and V is TRBV6-1, with 8 bases matching TRBD1. The CDR3 has 15 amino acids. V gave up 2 bases and J gave up 7 bases; unmatched junction bases: 9. In germline, CDR1 is MNHNS, CDR2 SASEGT. The CDR3 DNA reads as TGTGCCAGCAGTGAATTCTCCAACGGACAGGGTGGCTACACCTTC. It yields the protein CASSEFSNGQGGYTF.

The gene calls are TRBV20-1 and TRBJ2-7, with D possibly called TRBD1 or TRBD2 (6 bases each). V was trimmed by 1 base and J by 3 bases, leaving 10 bases between them. The germline CDR1 and CDR2 sequences are DFQATT and SNEGSKA (reference sequence). CDR3 length: 13 residues. CDR3 DNA sequence: TGCAGTGCTAGAGTTGAGGGGGGCTACGAGCAGTACGTC. Translating gives CSARVEGGYEQYV.

The table lists this clonotype with a few counts. The rearrangement links TRBV5-6 to TRBJ2-3, with 8 bases identical to TRBD2. The V gene's germline CDR1 is SGHDT and CDR2 YYEEEE. Trimming at V came to 0 bases and at J to 6 bases, leaving 6 bases not matched to a gene. The CDR3 spans 15 residues. The CDR3 DNA reads TGTGCCAGCAGCTTGGCCTCGGGGGGGGCGGATACGCAGTATTTT. Its translation is CASSLASGGADTQYF.

At least ten counts were recorded for this clonotype. J is TRBJ2-3 and V is TRBV18; the match to TRBD2 covers 13 bases. Per the germline V gene, CDR1 is KGHSH and CDR2 is LQKENI. The CDR3 extends over 17 amino acids. The V segment lost 3 bases and the J segment 5 bases; nucleotides outside the gene matches: 8. The CDR3 DNA reads TGTGCCAGCTCACCCTTCGGACTAGCGGGAGTAAGAGATACGCAGTATTTT. The encoded protein is CASSPFGLAGVRDTQYF. The entire variable domain, with the rest obtained from reference TRBV18 and TRBJ2-3, is as follows: NAGVMQNPRHLVRRRGQEARLRCSPMKGHSHVYWYRQLPEEGLKFMVYLQKENIIDESGMPKERFSAEFPKEGPSILRIQQVVRGDSAAYFCASSPFGLAGVRDTQYFGPGTRLTVL.

This clonotype was seen a few times. CDR3 nucleotide sequence: TGCGCCAGCAGCTTGGGGCGGGAGCAGCCCCAGCATTTT. It yields the protein CASSLGREQPQHF. The chain links TRBV5-1 to TRBJ1-5; D gene ambiguous. The germline V gene encodes CDR1 SGHRS and CDR2 YFSETQ. This CDR3 contains 13 residues. V was pared by 0 bases and J by 7 bases, with 8 bases between.

This clonotype was seen only a few times. The chain joins TRBV12-3 or TRBV12-4 to TRBJ1-1; 7 nucleotides line up with TRBD1. This CDR3 is 16 amino acids long. V lost 4 bases to trimming and J lost 3 bases; unmatched junction nucleotides: 11. Written as DNA, the CDR3 is TGTGCCAGCAGTTGGAGACAGGGAGGAGTCCACACTGAAGCTTTCTTT. As protein: CASSWRQGGVHTEAFF.

The genes are TRBV27 and TRBJ2-1; tentatively, D is TRBD1 (6 bases). The V gene's germline CDR1 is MNHEY and CDR2 SMNVEV (reference sequence). The V gene lost 5 bases and the J gene lost 8 bases, with 10 bases spanning the gap. The CDR3 length is 12 residues. The CDR3 coding sequence is TGTGCCAGCAGTCCACAGGGCTATGAGCAGTTCTTC. It translates to CASSPQGYEQFF.

The V gene is TRBV6-6, the J gene TRBJ2-1; unclear D gene. The CDR3 is made up of 12 amino acids. Germline assignment: CDR1 MNHNY and CDR2 SVGAGI (reference sequence). V shed 5 bases and J shed 9 bases, with 11 bases lying between them. The CDR3 nucleotides read TGTGCCAGCAGTCCCGGCCCGAGTGAGCAGTTCTTC. This translates into CASSPGPSEQFF.

Worth noting for this clonotype: One junction end does not reproduce the germline sequence, and a read error may be involved. The chain uses TRBV12-3 or TRBV12-4 and TRBJ1-4; TRBD1 is a possible D gene (6 bases). The CDR3 runs 14 residues. The CDR3 DNA sequence: TGTACCAGCAGTTTAGCAGGGGCTGGGGAAAAACTGTTTTTT. This translates into CTSSLAGAGEKLFF.

V gene TRBV25-1 combines with J gene TRBJ1-6, with 9 bases that match TRBD1. J was trimmed by 10 bases and V by 5 bases; bases with no gene match: 9. The germline CDR1 and CDR2 sequences are MGHDK and SYGVNS. This CDR3 is 15 amino acids long. As DNA, the CDR3 is TGTGCCAGCAGTCAAACGGGACAGGGCAAATCACCCCTCCACTTT. It is translated as CASSQTGQGKSPLHF.

This rearrangement joins TRBV5-1 to TRBJ1-4; 8 positions agree with TRBD1. Looked up from germline, CDR1 is SGHRS and CDR2 is YFSETQ. Trimming removed 0 bases from V and 5 bases from J; junction bases left unmatched: 6. This CDR3 is 16 amino acids long. The CDR3 nucleotides are TGCGCCAGCAGCTTGGGGGACAGACAGGGGAATGAAAAACTGTTTTTT. This encodes CASSLGDRQGNEKLFF.

The rearrangement uses TRBV12-3 or TRBV12-4 and TRBJ1-5; weak D call: TRBD1 (5 bases). The CDR3 consists of 13 residues. V gave up 6 bases and J gave up 6 bases, with 12 bases separating them. The CDR3 bases are TGTGCCAGCAGCCAGGGTCACGGTCAGCCCCAGCATTTT. It codes for CASSQGHGQPQHF.

This clonotype was detected only a few times. The genes are TRBV9 and TRBJ1-1; D may be TRBD1 (5 bases). This CDR3 has 15 residues. V lost 3 bases to trimming and J lost 8 bases, with 20 bases between them. The germline V gene encodes CDR1 SGDLS and CDR2 YYNGEE. CDR3 sequence reads: CASSGEGYLPTEAFF. The CDR3 nucleotides read TGTGCCAGCAGCGGGGAGGGGTACCTCCCGACCGAAGCTTTCTTT.

The table lists this clonotype with many counts. The chain recombines TRBV7-9 with TRBJ1-5, with D unresolved. V lost 3 bases, J lost 3 bases, and 3 bases lay in between. The CDR3 extends over 12 amino acids. Germline V gene lookup returns CDR1 SEHNR and CDR2 FQNEAQ (reference sequence). Written as DNA, the CDR3 is TGTGCCAGCAGCTTTCTCAATCAGCCCCAGCATTTT. Residues: CASSFLNQPQHF.

This rearrangement joins TRBV12-3 or TRBV12-4 to TRBJ2-1; 7 bases agree with TRBD2. There are 15 residues in the CDR3. V lost 0 bases and J lost 6; bases outside the gene matches: 5. The CDR3 loop is CASSLAGGSRNEQFF. CDR3 nucleotides: TGTGCCAGCAGTTTAGCGGGGGGGTCCCGCAATGAGCAGTTCTTC.

To note about this clonotype: One junction end does not reproduce the germline sequence, and a read error may be involved. The V and J genes are TRBV7-3 and TRBJ2-3; D may correspond to TRBD1 or TRBD2 (5 bases each). CDR1 SGHTA and CDR2 FQGTGA come from the germline V gene. The CDR3 contains 15 residues. The CDR3 DNA sequence: TGTGCCAGCAGCTTATCGGTGGGGGTCACAGATATGCAGTATTTT. Protein product: CASSLSVGVTDMQYF.

V usage is TRBV15 and J usage is TRBJ2-5; perhaps TRBD2 as D (6 bases). Germline CDR1 reads LNHNV; CDR2 reads YYDKDF (reference sequence). CDR3 length: 13 residues. Trimming pared 1 base from V and 5 bases from J, leaving 8 bases between. The CDR3 nucleotides read TGTGCCACCAGCAGAGCGGGAGATGAGACCCAGTACTTC. As protein: CATSRAGDETQYF.

The chain joins TRBV4-2 to TRBJ2-6; a possible D gene is TRBD1 (5 bases). This CDR3 region has 16 residues. Trimming removed 1 base from V and 1 base from J, with 8 bases in between. CDR1 is LGHNA, CDR2 YNFKEQ, per germline. CDR3 protein: CASSQVQGSGANVLTF. The CDR3 DNA sequence: TGTGCCAGCAGCCAAGTTCAGGGATCTGGGGCCAACGTCCTGACTTTC.

This clonotype was observed a few times. The chain has TRBV5-1 and TRBJ2-2, with 12 bases fitting TRBD2. Germline-derived CDR1 and CDR2 are SGHRS and YFSETQ. The trim removed 1 base at V and 5 bases at J, leaving 3 bases unmatched. This CDR3 spans 16 amino acids. CDR3 amino acids: CASSLQGTSGTGELFF. DNA for the CDR3: TGCGCCAGCAGCTTGCAAGGGACTAGCGGGACCGGGGAGCTGTTTTTT. The full variable domain, completed using reference TRBV5-1 and TRBJ2-2, is KAGVTQTPRYLIKTRGQQVTLSCSPISGHRSVSWYQQTPGQGLQFLFEYFSETQRNKGNFPGRFSGRQFSNSRSEMNVSTLELGDSALYLCASSLQGTSGTGELFFGEGSRLTVL.

This chain links TRBV5-6 with TRBJ2-5, with 9 bases lining up with TRBD1. Trimming at V came to 1 base and at J to 2 bases, leaving 9 bases not matched to a gene. The CDR3 consists of 17 residues. CDR1 is SGHDT, CDR2 YYEEEE, per germline. The CDR3 region is CASSLPPGQGPQETQYF. The CDR3 DNA sequence: TGTGCCAGCAGCTTGCCGCCGGGACAGGGACCACAAGAGACCCAGTACTTC.

The V call is TRBV10-3, the J call TRBJ1-6, with no clear D. The CDR3 contains 14 residues. Germline CDR1 ENHRY, CDR2 SYGVKD. V lost 2 bases and J lost 5, with 7 bases in between. CDR3 region: CAISEGPNNSPLHF. DNA of the CDR3: TGTGCCATCAGTGAGGGGCCCAATAATTCACCCCTCCACTTT.

This clonotype turned up a few times. The V and J genes are TRBV29-1 and TRBJ2-1; 9 bases map to TRBD2. CDR1 is SQVTM, CDR2 ANQGSEA, per germline. The CDR3 is 13 amino acids. V lost 3 bases to trimming and J lost 6 bases; unmatched junction nucleotides: 3. CDR3 DNA: TGCAGCGTTGATGCGGGGGGGCGCAATGAGCAGTTCTTC. Translation: CSVDAGGRNEQFF.

The chain combines TRBV20-1 with TRBJ2-5; TRBD2 matches 8 bases. With 3 bases clipped from V and 4 bases from J, the junction kept 10 bases outside the gene matches. Germline V lookup: CDR1 DFQATT, CDR2 SNEGSKA (reference sequence). This CDR3 spans 15 amino acids. The CDR3 loop is CSARGAGAILETQYF. The CDR3 DNA is TGCAGTGCTAGGGGAGCGGGAGCCATATTAGAGACCCAGTACTTC.